These T cell receptor beta chains were read from a single sample in a study of OX40 agonist ivuxolimab in advanced cancers. Measured with immunoSEQ multiplex PCR; TCRdb has only the in-frame clones, and not every one. The sample lists approximately 82,000 clones, around nine tenths occurring once. Sample: CD4+ or CD8+ T cells sorted from blood, taken in a trial of the OX40 agonist ivuxolimab. These TCRs come from an adult with an advanced solid tumor such as melanoma, head and neck, liver or kidney cancer. The CDR3 runs from the conserved cysteine through the conserved F or W. D genes are given only for firm matches. The size of a clone is reported for some rows only, either as once, few or many, or as a class for expanded clones.

NA,TRBV30,NA,TRBJ2-2,CAWDEYPGELFF,TGTGCCTGGGACGAGTACCCCGGGGAGCTGTTTTTT
NA,TRBV5-6,NA,TRBJ1-1,CASSLPGSTEAFF,TGTGCCAGCAGCTTGCCGGGGAGCACTGAAGCTTTCTTT
NA,TRBV7-9,NA,TRBJ1-2,CASSLAGRQLGYTF,TGTGCCAGCAGCTTAGCCGGTAGACAGCTTGGCTACACCTTC
TRBD2,TRBV12-5,NA,TRBJ2-3,CAGKGLGTDTQYF,TGTGCTGGCAAAGGACTAGGAACAGATACGCAGTATTTT
NA,TRBV5-4,NA,TRBJ1-4,CASSSKQIVGEKLFF,TGTGCCAGCAGCTCTAAACAAATCGTCGGTGAAAAACTGTTTTTT
NA,TRBV6-5,NA,TRBJ1-3,CASSPNGYSGNTIYF,TGTGCCAGCAGCCCTAATGGGTACTCTGGAAACACCATATATTTT
NA,TRBV6-4,NA,TRBJ1-2,CASSDGSGTNYGYTF,TGTGCCAGCAGTGACGGGTCAGGGACTAACTATGGCTACACCTTC
TRBD2,TRBV14,few,TRBJ2-3,CASSQAGTSGFMQYF,TGTGCCAGCAGCCAAGCCGGGACTAGCGGGTTTATGCAGTATTTT
NA,TRBV30,NA,TRBJ2-7,CAWSVRLGAREQYF,TGTGCCTGGAGTGTACGGCTGGGGGCGAGGGAGCAGTACTTC
NA,TRBV30,NA,TRBJ1-5,CAWSRQSNQPQHF,TGTGCCTGGAGTAGGCAGAGCAATCAGCCCCAGCATTTT
TRBD2,TRBV19,NA,TRBJ2-1,CASRASGVSSSYNEQFF,TGTGCCTCCCGAGCTAGCGGGGTTAGTAGCTCCTACAATGAGCAGTTCTTC
TRBD2,TRBV15,NA,TRBJ2-1,CATSRGGLAGVDEQFF,TGTGCCACCAGCAGAGGTGGGCTAGCGGGAGTAGATGAGCAGTTCTTC
TRBD2,TRBV29-1,NA,TRBJ2-3,CSVDGSETSGRVHTQYF,TGCAGCGTTGATGGTTCCGAGACTAGCGGGAGAGTCCATACGCAGTATTTT
NA,TRBV20-1,NA,TRBJ1-6,CSGTFGGGLHF,TGCAGTGGCACATTCGGGGGGGGCCTCCACTTT
NA,TRBV29-1,once,TRBJ1-1,CSAFSGQTNTEAFF,TGCAGCGCCTTCTCGGGGCAGACGAACACTGAAGCTTTCTTT
NA,TRBV7-3,NA,TRBJ1-1,CASSLRGPTEAFF,TGTGCCAGCAGCTTAAGGGGGCCCACTGAAGCTTTCTTT
TRBD1,TRBV7-9,NA,TRBJ1-1,CASSNSGGQTEAFF,TGTGCCAGCAGCAACTCAGGGGGTCAGACTGAAGCTTTCTTT
NA,TRBV7-7,NA,TRBJ1-2,CASSLRGAATDYGYTF,TGTGCTAGCAGCTTACGGGGGGCAGCGACGGACTATGGCTACACCTTC
NA,TRBV5-5,NA,TRBJ1-1,CASSALSGTRTEAFF,TGTGCCAGCAGCGCTCTGAGTGGGACGCGCACTGAAGCTTTCTTT
TRBD1,TRBV10-3,once,TRBJ1-3,CAISESRVDRGPGNTIYF,TGTGCCATCAGTGAGTCCCGTGTCGACAGGGGGCCTGGAAACACCATATATTTT
NA,TRBV11-2,once,TRBJ2-5,CASSFGRLAQETQYF,TGTGCCAGCAGCTTCGGCCGGCTAGCCCAAGAGACCCAGTACTTC
NA,TRBV6-5,NA,TRBJ1-2,CASSYFAAYGYTF,TGTGCCAGCAGTTACTTTGCAGCCTATGGCTACACCTTC
NA,TRBV9,NA,TRBJ1-1,CASSVDGQGTNTEAFF,TGTGCCAGCAGCGTAGATGGTCAGGGGACGAACACTGAAGCTTTCTTT
NA,TRBV25-1,NA,TRBJ1-4,CASSDGVSEKLFF,TGTGCCAGCAGTGATGGGGTTTCTGAAAAACTGTTTTTT
NA,TRBV18,NA,TRBJ2-5,CASSPGDSVETQYF,TGTGCCAGCTCACCGGGAGATTCCGTAGAGACCCAGTACTTC
NA,TRBV5-1,NA,TRBJ2-5,CASSLQPPPVSETQYF,TGCGCCAGCAGCTTACAGCCGCCACCGGTGTCAGAGACCCAGTACTTC